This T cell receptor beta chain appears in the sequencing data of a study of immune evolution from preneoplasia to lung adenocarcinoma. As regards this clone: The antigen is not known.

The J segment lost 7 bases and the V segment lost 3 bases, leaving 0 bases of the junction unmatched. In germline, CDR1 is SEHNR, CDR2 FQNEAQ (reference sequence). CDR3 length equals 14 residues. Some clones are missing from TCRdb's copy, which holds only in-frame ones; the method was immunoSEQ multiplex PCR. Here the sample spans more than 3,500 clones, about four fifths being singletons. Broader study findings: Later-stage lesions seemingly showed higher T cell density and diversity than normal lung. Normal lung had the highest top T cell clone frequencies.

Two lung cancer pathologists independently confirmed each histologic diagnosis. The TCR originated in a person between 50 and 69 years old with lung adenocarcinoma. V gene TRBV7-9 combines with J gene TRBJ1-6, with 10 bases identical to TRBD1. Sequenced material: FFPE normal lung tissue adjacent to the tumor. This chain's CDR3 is CASSLDRGNSPLHF. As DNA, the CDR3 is TGTGCCAGCAGCTTGGACAGGGGGAATTCACCCCTCCACTTT.